These 11 T cell receptor beta chains came from one sample sequenced in a study of Graves' ophthalmopathy and Graves' hyperthyroidism. As the template, RNA transcripts were used to amplify TCR beta CDR3 regions. HTBI primers primed a first-round RT-PCR, and a second-round multiplex PCR followed. From the multiplex PCR reads, TCRdb called clonotypes with MiXCR, one entry per CDR3 protein. Here the sample spans roughly 230,000 distinct CDR3 sequences, under 25% being singletons. Sequenced sample: peripheral blood. The receptors were gathered from a woman aged 45-65 years with Graves' ophthalmopathy.

The V and J genes are TRBV29-1 and TRBJ1-2; 12 bases are a match to TRBD1. CDR1 is SQVTM, CDR2 ANQGSEA, per germline. The V and J ends lost 4 bases and 8 bases, in that order; junction bases with no gene match: 5. This CDR3 region has 13 residues. The DNA of the CDR3 is TGCAGCGTTGGGGGACAGGGGGCGAGGGGCTACACCTTC. Protein: CSVGGQGARGYTF. Together with reference TRBV29-1 and TRBJ1-2, the CDR3 gives the full variable domain: SAVISQKPSRDICQRGTSLTIQCQVDSQVTMMFWYRQQPGQSLTLIATANQGSEATYESGFVIDKFPISRPNLTFSTLTVSNMSPEDSSIYLCSVGGQGARGYTFGSGTRLTVV.

This clonotype was detected only a few times. The gene calls are TRBV30 and TRBJ1-5; 10 bases are a match to TRBD1. CDR1 is GTSNPN, CDR2 SVGIG, per germline (reference sequence). This CDR3 is 17 amino acids long. V lost 5 bases, J lost 0 bases, and 10 bases stayed unmatched. The CDR3: CAWGDRGNPISNQPQHF. The DNA of the CDR3 is TGTGCCTGGGGGGACAGGGGCAACCCTATTAGCAATCAGCCCCAGCATTTT.

On this clonotype itself: A much bigger clone sits one base away, suggesting this may be a read error. The CDR3 ends on some other residue instead of the conserved phenylalanine or tryptophan, so this is likely a read error. The J gene is TRBJ2-5, the V gene TRBV30; D is undetermined. CDR1 and CDR2 from the germline V gene are GTSNPN and SVGIG (reference sequence). This CDR3 has 16 amino acids. The germline V and J ends were trimmed by 1 base and 1 base, with 16 bases remaining between them. DNA of the CDR3: TGTGCCTGGAGTGACGAGGCGGAACAGTTCCAAGAGACCCAGTACTCC. Protein product: CAWSDEAEQFQETQYS.

This clonotype turned up a few times. A much larger clone lies a single base off, so this may be a read error. This rearrangement joins TRBV24-1 to TRBJ2-7; 8 bases fit TRBD2. The CDR3 consists of 18 residues. Germline CDR1 is KGHDR and CDR2 is SFDVKD. The CDR3 DNA sequence: TGTGCCACCAGTGATCCCCGCGGACGGGAGGGCTCCGAGAACGAGCGGTACTTC. Amino acid sequence: CATSDPRGREGSENERYF.

This clonotype has ten or more counts. This chain connects TRBV20-1 to TRBJ2-7; 10 bases fit TRBD2. This CDR3 comprises 13 residues. Per the germline V gene, CDR1 is DFQATT and CDR2 is SNEGSKA (reference sequence). J gave up 3 bases and V 5 bases, and 4 bases lay outside the gene matches. CDR3 DNA: TGCAGTGCTGCCGGGACTAGCGTCTACGAGCAGTACTTC. Translated: CSAAGTSVYEQYF.

This clonotype was recorded at least ten times. V gene TRBV7-9 combines with J gene TRBJ2-7; 9 bases align to TRBD1. The trim removed 10 bases at V and 7 bases at J, leaving 5 bases unmatched. Germline V CDR1 and CDR2: SEHNR, FQNEAQ (reference sequence). CDR3 length equals 11 residues. The CDR3 loop reads CATDRGDEQYF. The CDR3 coding sequence is TGTGCCACGGACAGGGGCGATGAGCAGTACTTC.

A remark on this clonotype: A much larger clone differs by one base, so this may be a read error. The chain couples TRBV5-6 to TRBJ2-7; D unclear. The germline gives CDR1 SGHDT, CDR2 YYEEEE. The CDR3 sequence is 13 residues long. The V gene lost 0 bases and the J gene lost 3 bases, with 7 bases spanning the gap. CDR3 residues: CASSLGVDYEQYF. CDR3 DNA: TGTGCCAGCAGCTTGGGGGTAGACTACGAGCAGTACTTC.

This clonotype was seen repeatedly, ten times or more. The chain carries TRBV7-6 and TRBJ1-3, with D unclear. The CDR3 sequence is 15 residues long. V was pared by 5 bases and J by 2 bases, with 13 bases between. CDR1 and CDR2 (germline): SGHVS, FNYEAQ. CDR3 DNA sequence: TGTGCCAGCAGCCTAATGGCACTCCCTGGAAACACCATATATTTT. It codes for CASSLMALPGNTIYF.

This clonotype was detected many times. The chain joins TRBV24-1 to TRBJ1-2, with D maybe TRBD1 (5 bases). The CDR3 runs 16 residues. Trimming shortened V by 0 bases and J by 2 bases, and 12 bases separated the two germline ends. From germline, CDR1 is KGHDR and CDR2 SFDVKD. CDR3 in DNA: TGTGCCACCAGTGATTTGGGCGTCGGGGGAAACTATGGCTACACCTTC. Protein sequence: CATSDLGVGGNYGYTF.

Turning to this clonotype: A much larger clone lies a single base off, so this may be a read error. V and J are TRBV12-3 or TRBV12-4 and TRBJ1-2; the D is unclear. V lost 6 bases and J 4 bases, leaving 3 bases between the germline ends. The CDR3 is 10 residues long. As DNA, the CDR3 is TGTGCCAGCAGACGCTATGGCTACACCTTC. This codes for CASRRYGYTF.

This clonotype has only a few counts. The chain is built from TRBV6-1 and TRBJ2-7; D perhaps matches TRBD1 (6 bases). The germline CDR1 and CDR2 sequences are MNHNS and SASEGT. V lost 2 bases and J lost 4, with 15 bases in between. The CDR3 length is 15 residues. The CDR3 is CASSETEGGRYEQYF. In nucleotides, the CDR3 is TGTGCCAGCAGTGAAACGGAAGGGGGACGGTACGAGCAGTACTTC.